The source of this TCR beta chain is a study of beta chain bispecific antibodies for T cell cancers. For the study at large: TRBV sequencing of surviving healthy T cells measured each family's depletion. The leukemia lines expressed TRBV12-3 (Jurkat) and TRBV5-5 (HPB-ALL).

In TCRdb, the 5' RACE reads were re-called with MiXCR into one record per CDR3 protein. The sample includes roughly 15,000 distinct CDR3 sequences, 2.1% of them seen just once. This clonotype was detected many times. No antigen is known for it. General study points: Normal T cells contributed less of the targeted TRBV signal than the leukemia cells did.

Either OKT3 anti-CD3 antibody or CD3/CD28 beads expanded T cells from blood mononuclear cells over roughly 3 days. Per the germline V gene, CDR1 is SGHRS and CDR2 is YFSETQ. The CDR3 runs 16 residues. Unmatched junction bases numbered 9, after V lost 4 bases and J lost 3 bases. V and J are TRBV5-1 and TRBJ2-7, with 11 bases identical to TRBD2. The clonotype originates from a human donor in good health. Some clones in this sample may be carry-over from other donors' samples. Source material: healthy donor T cells cultured with leukemia cells. CDR3 nucleotides: TGCGCCAGCAGCGACGATCTAGCGGGGGGCCACTACGAGCAGTACTTC. As protein: CASSDDLAGGHYEQYF.